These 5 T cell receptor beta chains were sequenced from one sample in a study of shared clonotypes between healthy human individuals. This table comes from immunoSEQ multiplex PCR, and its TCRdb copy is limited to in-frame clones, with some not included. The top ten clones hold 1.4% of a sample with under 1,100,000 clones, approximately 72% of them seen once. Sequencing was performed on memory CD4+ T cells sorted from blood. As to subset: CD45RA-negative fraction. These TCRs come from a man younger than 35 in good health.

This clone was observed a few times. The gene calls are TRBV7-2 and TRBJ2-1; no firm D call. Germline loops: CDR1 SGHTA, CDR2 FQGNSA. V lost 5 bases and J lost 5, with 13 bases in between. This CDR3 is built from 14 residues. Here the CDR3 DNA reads TGTGCCAGCAGCCGCCAAAGAATAGACAATGAGCAGTTCTTC. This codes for CASSRQRIDNEQFF.

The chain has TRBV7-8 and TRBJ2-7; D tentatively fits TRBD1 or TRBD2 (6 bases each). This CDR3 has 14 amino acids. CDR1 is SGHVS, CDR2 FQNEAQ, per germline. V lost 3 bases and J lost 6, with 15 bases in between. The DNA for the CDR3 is TGTGCCAGCAGCTTGTGGGGGGCTTCGGGCGAGCAGTACTTC. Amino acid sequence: CASSLWGASGEQYF.

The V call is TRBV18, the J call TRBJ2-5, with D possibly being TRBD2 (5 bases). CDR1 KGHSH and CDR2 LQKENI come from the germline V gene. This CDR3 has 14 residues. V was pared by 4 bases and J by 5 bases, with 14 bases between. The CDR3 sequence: CASSRGRGEETQYF. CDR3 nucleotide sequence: TGTGCCAGCTCACGCGGTCGGGGTGAGGAGACCCAGTACTTC.

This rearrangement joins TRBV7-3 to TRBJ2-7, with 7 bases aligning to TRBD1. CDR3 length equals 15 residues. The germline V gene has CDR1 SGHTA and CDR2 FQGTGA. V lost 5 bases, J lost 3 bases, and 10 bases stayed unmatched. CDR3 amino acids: CASSPGTALGYEQYF. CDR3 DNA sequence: TGTGCCAGCAGCCCGGGGACAGCCTTGGGCTACGAGCAGTACTTC.

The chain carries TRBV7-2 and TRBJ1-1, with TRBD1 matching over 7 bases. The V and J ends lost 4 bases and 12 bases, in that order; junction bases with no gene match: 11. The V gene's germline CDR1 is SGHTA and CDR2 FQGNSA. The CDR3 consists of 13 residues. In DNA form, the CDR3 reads TGTGCCAGCAGCTCCTATCGACAGGGCGGGACTTTCTTT. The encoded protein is CASSSYRQGGTFF.